The text below deals with one TCR beta chain. Which antigen it targets is not known. The record has no base qualities; no much larger clone is one base away. Healthy HIV-negative adults with no recently reported acute infections or vaccinations were included as donors. Only Caucasian adults living in Nashville, Tennessee, USA were represented among the donors. Magnetic negative selection was used to enrich CD4+ T cells, after which naive cells were positively selected on CD45RA and the negative fraction became the memory subset. Blood was collected by leukapheresis, and PBMCs were isolated by Ficoll-Histopaque density gradient centrifugation and then cryopreserved in liquid nitrogen vapor phase. Analytical flow cytometry was used to check the purity and quantity of each magnetically sorted T cell population. From each sorted fraction, genomic DNA was isolated and quantified by UV absorbance on a Nanodrop 2000c.

The data were taken from a study of shared clonotypes between healthy human individuals (dated by TCRdb to about 2020). Concerning the study at large: A couple of women and a few men aged 18 to 49 years were included in the cohort. To increase sequencing depth and limit assay-specific biases, TCR repertoire library preparation and sequencing were carried out by different laboratories using diverse techniques. Per donor, leukapheresis produced somewhere between about 0.94 and 9 billion PBMCs. For each donor, three plates each were used for CD4 naive and CD4 memory, two plates were used for CD8 naive, and one plate was used for CD8 memory. To estimate repertoire size and how much clonotype sharing occurs between individuals, the study deeply sequenced the blood TCR repertoires of five healthy adults.

Results and caveats for the whole study, not just this receptor: Because the study included only a small number of donors, the genetic and exposure-history diversity represented was limited. Rarefaction of sorted-subset datasets indicated incomplete sequencing despite the large sequencing depth. Higher generation probabilities were observed for clonotypes shared by all four sorted-subset donors than for non-shared clonotypes. Pairwise subsampling indicated that sequencing depth was expected to affect the degree of clonotype sharing among donors. Estimated clonotype richness was generally larger for naive than for memory subsets. Across several donors, about 5.2% of naive CD4, approximately 3.5% of naive CD8, approximately 2.5% of memory CD4, and roughly 0.4% of memory CD8 clonotypes were shared. Sampling was restricted to blood, and TCR repertoires in tissues likely differ from the TCR repertoires found in blood.

Using the deep immunoSEQ assay, TCR CDR3 regions were amplified from genomic DNA by multiplex PCR. Extracted genomic DNA from each cell subset was distributed evenly across all wells of several immunoSEQ 96-well plates, and each plate was treated as a replicate. For sorted subsets, approximately 210 ng genomic DNA, equal to tens of thousands of T cell genomes, was loaded into each replicate PCR. The purified libraries were quantified using a Qubit 3.0 fluorometer, sized with a Bioanalyzer 2100, and then quantified again using the KAPA Library Quantification kit. Each immunoSEQ 96-well plate was sequenced on its own single-read 150-cycle Illumina NextSeq 550 flow cell. The study's own analysis went as follows. The immunoSEQ output contained only junctional sequences without quality scores, so filtering could not match that applied to full-length reads. Sequences were annotated with PyIR, a Python wrapper for IgBLAST v1.9, and V/J genes and CDR3 were assigned using IMGT germline references. Reads were removed for weak V/J assignments (E-value above 1e-6), missing CDR3, stop codons, out-of-frame junctions, or ambiguous translated residues. V3J clonotypes were defined as sequences sharing the same inferred V gene, J gene, and CDR3 amino acid sequence. Percentage overlap between repertoires was calculated by dividing the number of shared unique clonotypes by the size of the smaller repertoire. Repertoire richness was assessed with RTK rarefaction, the Chao1 estimator, and Recon v2.1 estimates of unobserved clonotypes. For all TCRbeta clonotypes obtained by the gDNA method from several donors, generation probabilities were computed with OLGA. As stored in TCRdb, this immuneACCESS dataset retains in-frame rearrangements with V and J assigned. A fraction of the clones does not appear; measured against another copy, unresolved V genes explain less than half of the discrepancy, and the remainder lacks a known reason. The V and J calls and clone size come from that table; D and trimming were worked out from the DNA. The sample yields under 1,100,000 clones; about 75% were counted once. The top ten clonotypes cover approximately 1.3% of the sample.

The CDR3 covers 16 residues, taking in both the cysteine and the phenylalanine. Only the CDR3 DNA stays, 48 bases, in frame from base 1. The germline V gene provides CDR1 KGHSH and CDR2 LQKENI. V has 0 bases trimmed and J has 0 bases trimmed; junction bases matching no gene number 5. This receptor was obtained from a man between 18 and 35 years old in good health. The rearranged chain carries TRBV18 and TRBJ2-7; TRBD1 matches 7 bases in the middle. The specimen was memory CD4+ T cells sorted from blood. The cell subset or site label on this specimen signifies: CD45RA-negative fraction. The DNA sequence is TGTGCCAGCTCACCACCGACAGGGATCGGCTCCTACGAGCAGTACTTC. Protein translation: CASSPPTGIGSYEQYF.